A single sample is the source of the 24 T cell receptor beta chains below, sequenced in a study of post-analysis software for immune sequencing data. The authors incorporated unique molecular identifiers into the TCR beta cDNA libraries. TCRdb reprocessed the PCR reads via MiXCR and lists one record per CDR3 protein. Of roughly 150,000 distinct CDR3 sequences listed, around 36% were seen once; the top ten hold about 26%. Here the sequenced sample was blood, taken after autologous hematopoietic stem cell transplantation. These TCRs come from a girl aged 5 to 17 with multiple sclerosis.

The chain recombines TRBV6-5 with TRBJ2-1; possible D gene TRBD1, 6 bases. Germline values: CDR1 MNHEY, CDR2 SVGAGI. Deletions cut 4 bases from V and 0 bases from J, with 13 bases between. This CDR3 is 16 amino acids long. The CDR3 coding sequence is TGTGCCAGCAGTTCCCAGGGGATGTTCTCCTACAATGAGCAGTTCTTC. Protein: CASSSQGMFSYNEQFF.

V usage is TRBV20-1 and J usage is TRBJ2-7; TRBD2 agrees at 9 bases. Unmatched junction bases numbered 8, after V lost 5 bases and J lost 0 bases. In germline, CDR1 is DFQATT, CDR2 SNEGSKA (reference sequence). The CDR3 runs to 15 residues. The CDR3, as DNA: TGCAGTGCTTATGCGAATAGCGGGAGCTCCTACGAGCAGTACTTC. It translates to CSAYANSGSSYEQYF.

The chain carries TRBV9 and TRBJ1-2; possible D gene TRBD1, 5 bases. There are 15 residues in the CDR3. The germline V gene encodes CDR1 SGDLS and CDR2 YYNGEE. V lost 0 bases to trimming and J lost 4 bases, with 13 bases between them. CDR3 sequence reads: CASSVGGTNGYGYTF. The CDR3 DNA sequence: TGTGCCAGCAGCGTAGGGGGGACGAACGGCTATGGCTACACCTTC.

The chain uses TRBV9 and TRBJ2-3; D gene uncertain. Germline CDR1 SGDLS, CDR2 YYNGEE. V was trimmed by 0 bases and J by 1 base, leaving 9 bases between them. The CDR3 extends over 15 amino acids. The CDR3 loop reads CASSVVPSGTDTQYF. DNA of the CDR3: TGTGCCAGCAGCGTAGTCCCGAGCGGCACAGATACGCAGTATTTT.

J is TRBJ2-1 and V is TRBV5-1; TRBD2 aligns across 11 bases. Germline CDR1 SGHRS, CDR2 YFSETQ. J lost 0 bases, V lost 4 bases, and 12 bases had no gene match. The CDR3 contains 19 residues. For the CDR3, the DNA is TGCGCCAGCAGCCCCCTAACTAGCGGGAGTGATCTCTCCTACAATGAGCAGTTCTTC. Translating it yields CASSPLTSGSDLSYNEQFF.

The sample holds a few counts of this clonotype. V usage is TRBV15 and J usage is TRBJ1-5; 7 bases line up with TRBD1. With V trimmed by 1 base and J by 3 bases, 12 bases remained unmatched. The germline V gene has CDR1 LNHNV and CDR2 YYDKDF (reference sequence). CDR3 length equals 18 residues. CDR3 residues: CATSRGYRSTGDNQPQHF. The CDR3 bases are TGTGCCACCAGCAGAGGCTACAGATCAACAGGGGACAATCAGCCCCAGCATTTT.

This rearrangement joins TRBV6-2 or TRBV6-3 to TRBJ1-5; D gene unclear. V dropped 2 bases and J dropped 2 bases, with 10 bases sitting between them. There are 15 residues in the CDR3. Germline-derived CDR1 and CDR2 are MNHEY and SVGEGT. The CDR3 here is CASSYASQGNQPQHF. CDR3 bases: TGTGCCAGCAGTTACGCCAGCCAGGGCAATCAGCCCCAGCATTTT.

CDR3 region: CASSLTGGKNEQFF. The CDR3 coding sequence is TGTGCCAGCAGCTTAACAGGGGGTAAGAATGAGCAGTTCTTC. The rearrangement joins TRBV5-6 to TRBJ2-1; 8 bases align to TRBD1. CDR1 is SGHDT and CDR2 is YYEEEE in the germline V gene. CDR3 size: 14 residues. V shed 2 bases, J shed 7 bases, and the junction held 5 bases outside the gene matches.

J is TRBJ2-1 and V is TRBV20-1; D tentatively reads TRBD1 or TRBD2 (5 bases each). The J call may be wrong; the DNA end is better matched by TRBJ2-7. This CDR3 region has 14 residues. CDR1 DFQATT and CDR2 SNEGSKA come from the germline V gene (reference sequence). CDR3 in amino acids: CSARGGKRSYEQYF. DNA of the CDR3: TGCAGTGCTAGAGGGGGGAAGCGGTCCTACGAGCAGTACTTC.

A few counts support this clonotype. This sequence may be a read error, since a much larger clone differs from it by one base. The gene calls are TRBV29-1 and TRBJ2-5, with 7 bases matching TRBD1. Germline CDR1 is SQVTM and CDR2 is ANQGSEA. This CDR3 is 16 amino acids long. For the CDR3, the DNA is TGCAGCGTTGAGGTGTGGGGACAGCCCTATCAAGAGACCCGGTACTTC. It encodes CSVEVWGQPYQETRYF.

This chain links TRBV7-9 with TRBJ2-5; no clear D. The DNA end favors TRBJ2-7, so the J call may be wrong. Germline CDR1 reads SEHNR; CDR2 reads FQNEAQ (reference sequence). The CDR3 has 11 amino acids. The CDR3 DNA is TGTGCCAGCAGCTTAAACGACGAGCAGTACTTC. Protein sequence: CASSLNDEQYF.

In its sample, this clonotype was seen many times. This may be a read error, as it is one base from a much larger clone. V and J are TRBV7-3 and TRBJ2-1; 10 bases are a match to TRBD2. CDR3 length equals 14 residues. J gave up 8 bases and V 5 bases, and 6 bases lay outside the gene matches. Germline CDR1 and CDR2: SGHTA and FQGTGA. CDR3 sequence reads: CASSEVAGGDEQFF. As DNA, the CDR3 is TGTGCCAGCAGCGAAGTAGCGGGAGGTGATGAGCAGTTCTTC.

This rearrangement joins TRBV24-1 to TRBJ2-5; 11 positions agree with TRBD2. The CDR3 length is 15 residues. From germline, CDR1 is KGHDR and CDR2 SFDVKD. Trimming cost V 3 bases and J 3 bases; bases outside gene matches: 2. The CDR3 protein is CATSDPGLAEETQYF. CDR3 bases: TGTGCCACCAGTGATCCGGGACTAGCGGAAGAGACCCAGTACTTC.

This clonotype was observed a single time. This likely stems from a read error, as it lies one base from a far larger clone. The chain is built from TRBV20-1 and TRBJ2-3; 9 positions agree with TRBD2. The CDR3 spans 12 residues. CDR1 and CDR2 from the germline V gene are DFQATT and SNEGSKA (reference sequence). The CDR3 loop reads CGASGGTDTQYF. Here the CDR3 DNA reads TGCGGTGCTAGCGGGGGCACAGATACGCAGTATTTT.

This clonotype has a count of ten or more. The gene calls are TRBV12-3 or TRBV12-4 and TRBJ2-7, with 9 bases fitting TRBD2. The CDR3 has 15 residues. Trimming at V came to 1 base and at J to 4 bases, leaving 5 bases not matched to a gene. In DNA form, the CDR3 reads TGTGCCAGCAGTTTAGTCGGCGGGAGGGGTTACGAGCAGTACTTC. Its protein product is CASSLVGGRGYEQYF.

This clonotype was recorded many times. The V and J genes are TRBV9 and TRBJ2-7, with D perhaps TRBD1 or TRBD2 (5 bases each). CDR3 length equals 14 residues. The germline CDR1 and CDR2 sequences are SGDLS and YYNGEE. The germline V and J ends were trimmed by 0 bases and 3 bases, with 10 bases remaining between them. The CDR3 reads CASSVVGEGYEQYF. CDR3 nucleotides: TGTGCCAGCAGCGTAGTGGGGGAAGGCTACGAGCAGTACTTC.

In its sample, this clonotype was seen a few times. The CDR3 bases are TGCAGTGCTAGCTTCCCTAGCTACGAGCAGTACTTC. This gives the protein CSASFPSYEQYF. The rearrangement uses TRBV20-1 and TRBJ2-7; D ambiguous. Trimming shortened V by 3 bases and J by 3 bases, and 9 bases separated the two germline ends. This CDR3 comprises 12 residues. The germline CDR1 and CDR2 sequences are DFQATT and SNEGSKA (reference sequence).

This clonotype showed up just a few times. The rearrangement uses TRBV20-1 and TRBJ2-3; TRBD2 might be the D (5 bases). The ends were cut back, 3 bases at V and 0 bases at J, with 19 bases in the middle. The CDR3 extends over 17 amino acids. Germline-derived CDR1 and CDR2 are DFQATT and SNEGSKA (reference sequence). For the CDR3, the DNA is TGCAGTGCTAGTCCCTCGGGAAGAGCGGTCAGCACAGATACGCAGTATTTT. Its translation: CSASPSGRAVSTDTQYF.

The gene calls are TRBV12-3 or TRBV12-4 and TRBJ1-5, with D possibly matching TRBD1 (5 bases). The ends were cut back, 6 bases at V and 5 bases at J, with 8 bases in the middle. The CDR3 is 12 residues long. DNA of the CDR3: TGTGCCAGCAGAGTCAGGGATCAGCCCCAGCATTTT. It codes for CASRVRDQPQHF.

The sample holds many counts of this clonotype. The chain uses TRBV7-2 and TRBJ2-7; no firm D call. The CDR3 is made up of 14 amino acids. Trimming stripped 1 base from V and 0 bases from J, with 7 bases between. Germline V gives CDR1 SGHTA, CDR2 FQGNSA. CDR3 protein: CASSLGTNSYEQYF. The CDR3 DNA follows: TGTGCCAGCAGCTTAGGAACTAACTCCTACGAGCAGTACTTC. The full variable domain, its missing parts supplied by reference TRBV7-2 and TRBJ2-7, is GAGVSQSPSNKVTEKGKDVELRCDPISGHTALYWYRQSLGQGLEFLIYFQGNSAPDKSGLPSDRFSAERTGGSVSTLTIQRTQQEDSAVYLCASSLGTNSYEQYFGPGTRLTVT.

The chain recombines TRBV14 with TRBJ2-1; 8 bases are a match to TRBD2. Germline loops: CDR1 SGHDN, CDR2 FVKESK. The CDR3 is 16 amino acids. The V gene end was trimmed by 4 bases and the J gene end by 3 bases; junction bases not matched to a gene: 8. The CDR3 DNA follows: TGTGCCAGCAGCCCCCCGGGAGCGGGAGACTACAATGAGCAGTTCTTC. This encodes CASSPPGAGDYNEQFF.

In this sample, this clonotype turned up many times. V gene TRBV6-2 or TRBV6-3 combines with J gene TRBJ2-7, with D perhaps matching TRBD1 (6 bases). Germline loops: CDR1 MNHEY, CDR2 SVGEGT. Trimming cost V 2 bases and J 3 bases, with 11 bases left between them. The CDR3 totals 14 residues. The CDR3 region has the DNA TGTGCCAGCAGTTACGAGGGACACAGCTACGAGCAGTACTTC. It encodes CASSYEGHSYEQYF.

The V gene is TRBV6-5, the J gene TRBJ2-1; TRBD2 might be the D (6 bases). Looked up from germline, CDR1 is MNHEY and CDR2 is SVGAGI. This CDR3 region has 18 residues. Deletions cut 2 bases from V and 0 bases from J, with 17 bases between. CDR3 in DNA: TGTGCCAGCAGTTACACACCCCTAGCGCCGAGCTCCTACAATGAGCAGTTCTTC. It encodes CASSYTPLAPSSYNEQFF.

The chain uses TRBV7-2 and TRBJ2-4; no clear D. The assigned J gene may be wrong: the sequence end matches TRBJ2-7 better. CDR1 is SGHTA and CDR2 is FQGNSA in the germline V gene. The CDR3 is made up of 13 amino acids. CDR3 loop: CASSFRMRSEQYF. CDR3 sequence (DNA): TGTGCCAGCAGCTTCAGGATGCGATCCGAGCAGTACTTC.